The T cell receptor beta chain under discussion was sequenced for a study of blood T cell repertoires in COVID-19. Followed longitudinally, the Seattle patients had been enrolled during active infection. The assay was immunoSEQ multiplex PCR, and TCRdb's table has in-frame clones only and misses some. The sample holds fewer than 200,000 clones, 92% seen once. V lost 8 bases, J lost 5 bases, and 18 bases stayed unmatched. This CDR3 is built from 17 residues. Per germline, CDR1 MDHEN and CDR2 SYDVKM. V usage is TRBV28 and J usage is TRBJ2-5, with 9 bases that match TRBD2. The TCR originated in a man aged 25-45 years with COVID-19, enrolled during active disease. Input material: peripheral blood. As DNA, the CDR3 is TGTGCCAGCTCCGTAGCTGTAGCTAGCGGGATGGGTGAGACCCAGTACTTC. Its translation is CASSVAVASGMGETQYF.